This T cell receptor (beta chain) was documented in a study of cytomegalovirus exposure and HLA in healthy donors. For this clone: Its matching antigen is unknown.

Study outcomes and limitations: There were fewer than 200 TCR beta chains listed as cytomegalovirus-associated. The classifier, whose performance was assessed in both the original and validation cohorts, reportedly diagnosed cytomegalovirus status with high specificity and sensitivity. The study found most TCR sequences rare, yet found some public TCRs in many donors.

Data came from immunoSEQ multiplex PCR; TCRdb stores just in-frame clones and leaves some out. The sample contains some 150,000 clones, about 87% of which appear only once. Germline CDR1 reads SGHKS; CDR2 reads YYEKEE (reference sequence). The V gene lost 1 base and the J gene lost 0 bases, with 8 bases spanning the gap. This CDR3 has 14 amino acids. The donors were members of the roughly 120-subject validation cohort (separate from the approximately 650-subject first cohort). The V gene is TRBV5-5, the J gene TRBJ2-7; the D gene is possibly TRBD1 (5 bases). Sequenced sample: PBMCs. The TCR was taken from a woman aged 25 to 45 in good health and CMV-seropositive. Here the CDR3 DNA reads TGTGCCAGCAGCTTGAGGCAGGGCTCCTACGAGCAGTACTTC. This gives the protein CASSLRQGSYEQYF. The variable domain in full, with the rest retrieved from reference TRBV5-5 and TRBJ2-7, is DAGVTQSPTHLIKTRGQQVTLRCSPISGHKSVSWYQQVLGQGPQFIFQYYEKEERGRGNFPDRFSARQFPNYSSELNVNALLLGDSALYLCASSLRQGSYEQYFGPGTRLTVT.